The clone carrying this T cell receptor (beta chain) has more than one count but fewer than ten. This sample stems from a study of human T cells and chemical hapten exposure. The length of the CDR3 is 15 residues. Germline lookup yields CDR1 MNHEY and CDR2 SVGEGT. Trimming took off 8 bases at V and 0 bases at J, with 14 bases between the two ends. Described time point: patch test 3, about 24 weeks after DPC sensitization. Treatment meaning: therapeutic diphenylcyclopropenone sensitization with weekly scalp DPC. The study extracted total RNA from unfractionated whole blood. TCRdb ran MiXCR on the RACE reads and lists one entry per CDR3 protein. The sample records 150,000 to 200,000 distinct CDR3 sequences, about a quarter being singletons.

The sequenced sample was whole blood, obtained in connection with sensitization to the hapten diphenylcyclopropenone (DPC). The origin of this receptor is a woman under 30 with alopecia areata. Some clones in this sample may be carry-over from other donors' samples. J is TRBJ1-3 and V is TRBV6-2 or TRBV6-3; D call uncertain. The CDR3, as DNA: TGTGCCAGCTACTATGGAGTGAGCTCTGGAAACACCATATATTTT. Translation gives CASYYGVSSGNTIYF.